Included here is one T cell receptor (beta chain) sequence, with context. The antigen is undetermined. This record comes from a study of blood T cells in healthy people across ages. General study results and limits: When set beside aged donors, long-lived donors presented more naive CD4+ cells and higher diversity.

Combining a sample-barcoded 5' primer with a J-beta primer mix, a second PCR ran for roughly 7 to 11 cycles. The template-switch adaptor, which had 12 random nucleotides, put a tag on each cDNA molecule. Any given sample supplied a minimum of 3 million CDR3-containing paired-end reads. TCRdb recomputed calls from the 5' RACE reads with MiXCR, one row per CDR3 protein. The repertoire consists of about 700,000 distinct CDR3 sequences, with 32% occurring once and the leading ten covering 15%. Germline CDR1 SQVTM, CDR2 ANQGSEA. The V end was cut by 6 bases, the J end by 6 bases, with 21 bases between. This CDR3 comprises 14 residues.

Sequencing input: blood. The chain combines TRBV29-1 with TRBJ2-7; perhaps TRBD1 as D (5 bases). This sequence was found in a woman of 80 years or more in good health. DNA of the CDR3: TGCAGCGTCGACCGTCTGACAGCAGTTGGCGAGCAGTACTTC. Protein sequence: CSVDRLTAVGEQYF.